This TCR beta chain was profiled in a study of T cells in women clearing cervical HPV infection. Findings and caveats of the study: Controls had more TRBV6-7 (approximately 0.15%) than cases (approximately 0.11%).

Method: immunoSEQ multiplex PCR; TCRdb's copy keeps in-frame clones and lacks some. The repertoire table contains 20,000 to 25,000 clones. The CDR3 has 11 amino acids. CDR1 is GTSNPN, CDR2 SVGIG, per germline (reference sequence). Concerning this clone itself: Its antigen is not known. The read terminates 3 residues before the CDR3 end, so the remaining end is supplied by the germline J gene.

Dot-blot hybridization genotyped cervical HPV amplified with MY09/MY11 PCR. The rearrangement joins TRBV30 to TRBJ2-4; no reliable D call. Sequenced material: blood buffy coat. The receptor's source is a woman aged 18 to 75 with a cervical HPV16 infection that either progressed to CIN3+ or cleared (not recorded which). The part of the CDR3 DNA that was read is TGTGCCTGGAATAGGCGCGGTGGT. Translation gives CAWNRRGG. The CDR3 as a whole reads CAWNRRGGQYF.